This section outlines one TCR beta chain sequence together with its context. What it binds is not known. The record originates from a study of T cells expressing NK-cell markers. CDR3 length: 12 amino acids. Germline-derived CDR1 and CDR2 are SQVTM and ANQGSEA. For each CDR3 protein, TCRdb gives one entry from its re-call of the 5' RACE reads, without DNA. This sample's clone table lists about half a million distinct CDR3 sequences. General observations from the study: No clear determination of HCMV specificity was made for expanded NKG2C+ T cell clones. Of the CD8+ T cells in more than five donors, roughly 1.0-7.5% belonged to dominant NKG2C+ clonotypes.

The chain carries TRBV29-1 and TRBJ1-2. Sequencing was done on a sample of blood T cells: a sorted CD56 or NKG2C T cell subset, CD4+ or CD8+ T cells, or bulk PBMC T cells (not recorded which). The TCR originated in a woman aged 50 to 60 in good health. CDR3 sequence reads: CSVEDMNYGYTF. Full variable domain (remainder filled in from reference TRBV29-1 and TRBJ1-2): SAVISQKPSRDICQRGTSLTIQCQVDSQVTMMFWYRQQPGQSLTLIATANQGSEATYESGFVIDKFPISRPNLTFSTLTVSNMSPEDSSIYLCSVEDMNYGYTFGSGTRLTVV.